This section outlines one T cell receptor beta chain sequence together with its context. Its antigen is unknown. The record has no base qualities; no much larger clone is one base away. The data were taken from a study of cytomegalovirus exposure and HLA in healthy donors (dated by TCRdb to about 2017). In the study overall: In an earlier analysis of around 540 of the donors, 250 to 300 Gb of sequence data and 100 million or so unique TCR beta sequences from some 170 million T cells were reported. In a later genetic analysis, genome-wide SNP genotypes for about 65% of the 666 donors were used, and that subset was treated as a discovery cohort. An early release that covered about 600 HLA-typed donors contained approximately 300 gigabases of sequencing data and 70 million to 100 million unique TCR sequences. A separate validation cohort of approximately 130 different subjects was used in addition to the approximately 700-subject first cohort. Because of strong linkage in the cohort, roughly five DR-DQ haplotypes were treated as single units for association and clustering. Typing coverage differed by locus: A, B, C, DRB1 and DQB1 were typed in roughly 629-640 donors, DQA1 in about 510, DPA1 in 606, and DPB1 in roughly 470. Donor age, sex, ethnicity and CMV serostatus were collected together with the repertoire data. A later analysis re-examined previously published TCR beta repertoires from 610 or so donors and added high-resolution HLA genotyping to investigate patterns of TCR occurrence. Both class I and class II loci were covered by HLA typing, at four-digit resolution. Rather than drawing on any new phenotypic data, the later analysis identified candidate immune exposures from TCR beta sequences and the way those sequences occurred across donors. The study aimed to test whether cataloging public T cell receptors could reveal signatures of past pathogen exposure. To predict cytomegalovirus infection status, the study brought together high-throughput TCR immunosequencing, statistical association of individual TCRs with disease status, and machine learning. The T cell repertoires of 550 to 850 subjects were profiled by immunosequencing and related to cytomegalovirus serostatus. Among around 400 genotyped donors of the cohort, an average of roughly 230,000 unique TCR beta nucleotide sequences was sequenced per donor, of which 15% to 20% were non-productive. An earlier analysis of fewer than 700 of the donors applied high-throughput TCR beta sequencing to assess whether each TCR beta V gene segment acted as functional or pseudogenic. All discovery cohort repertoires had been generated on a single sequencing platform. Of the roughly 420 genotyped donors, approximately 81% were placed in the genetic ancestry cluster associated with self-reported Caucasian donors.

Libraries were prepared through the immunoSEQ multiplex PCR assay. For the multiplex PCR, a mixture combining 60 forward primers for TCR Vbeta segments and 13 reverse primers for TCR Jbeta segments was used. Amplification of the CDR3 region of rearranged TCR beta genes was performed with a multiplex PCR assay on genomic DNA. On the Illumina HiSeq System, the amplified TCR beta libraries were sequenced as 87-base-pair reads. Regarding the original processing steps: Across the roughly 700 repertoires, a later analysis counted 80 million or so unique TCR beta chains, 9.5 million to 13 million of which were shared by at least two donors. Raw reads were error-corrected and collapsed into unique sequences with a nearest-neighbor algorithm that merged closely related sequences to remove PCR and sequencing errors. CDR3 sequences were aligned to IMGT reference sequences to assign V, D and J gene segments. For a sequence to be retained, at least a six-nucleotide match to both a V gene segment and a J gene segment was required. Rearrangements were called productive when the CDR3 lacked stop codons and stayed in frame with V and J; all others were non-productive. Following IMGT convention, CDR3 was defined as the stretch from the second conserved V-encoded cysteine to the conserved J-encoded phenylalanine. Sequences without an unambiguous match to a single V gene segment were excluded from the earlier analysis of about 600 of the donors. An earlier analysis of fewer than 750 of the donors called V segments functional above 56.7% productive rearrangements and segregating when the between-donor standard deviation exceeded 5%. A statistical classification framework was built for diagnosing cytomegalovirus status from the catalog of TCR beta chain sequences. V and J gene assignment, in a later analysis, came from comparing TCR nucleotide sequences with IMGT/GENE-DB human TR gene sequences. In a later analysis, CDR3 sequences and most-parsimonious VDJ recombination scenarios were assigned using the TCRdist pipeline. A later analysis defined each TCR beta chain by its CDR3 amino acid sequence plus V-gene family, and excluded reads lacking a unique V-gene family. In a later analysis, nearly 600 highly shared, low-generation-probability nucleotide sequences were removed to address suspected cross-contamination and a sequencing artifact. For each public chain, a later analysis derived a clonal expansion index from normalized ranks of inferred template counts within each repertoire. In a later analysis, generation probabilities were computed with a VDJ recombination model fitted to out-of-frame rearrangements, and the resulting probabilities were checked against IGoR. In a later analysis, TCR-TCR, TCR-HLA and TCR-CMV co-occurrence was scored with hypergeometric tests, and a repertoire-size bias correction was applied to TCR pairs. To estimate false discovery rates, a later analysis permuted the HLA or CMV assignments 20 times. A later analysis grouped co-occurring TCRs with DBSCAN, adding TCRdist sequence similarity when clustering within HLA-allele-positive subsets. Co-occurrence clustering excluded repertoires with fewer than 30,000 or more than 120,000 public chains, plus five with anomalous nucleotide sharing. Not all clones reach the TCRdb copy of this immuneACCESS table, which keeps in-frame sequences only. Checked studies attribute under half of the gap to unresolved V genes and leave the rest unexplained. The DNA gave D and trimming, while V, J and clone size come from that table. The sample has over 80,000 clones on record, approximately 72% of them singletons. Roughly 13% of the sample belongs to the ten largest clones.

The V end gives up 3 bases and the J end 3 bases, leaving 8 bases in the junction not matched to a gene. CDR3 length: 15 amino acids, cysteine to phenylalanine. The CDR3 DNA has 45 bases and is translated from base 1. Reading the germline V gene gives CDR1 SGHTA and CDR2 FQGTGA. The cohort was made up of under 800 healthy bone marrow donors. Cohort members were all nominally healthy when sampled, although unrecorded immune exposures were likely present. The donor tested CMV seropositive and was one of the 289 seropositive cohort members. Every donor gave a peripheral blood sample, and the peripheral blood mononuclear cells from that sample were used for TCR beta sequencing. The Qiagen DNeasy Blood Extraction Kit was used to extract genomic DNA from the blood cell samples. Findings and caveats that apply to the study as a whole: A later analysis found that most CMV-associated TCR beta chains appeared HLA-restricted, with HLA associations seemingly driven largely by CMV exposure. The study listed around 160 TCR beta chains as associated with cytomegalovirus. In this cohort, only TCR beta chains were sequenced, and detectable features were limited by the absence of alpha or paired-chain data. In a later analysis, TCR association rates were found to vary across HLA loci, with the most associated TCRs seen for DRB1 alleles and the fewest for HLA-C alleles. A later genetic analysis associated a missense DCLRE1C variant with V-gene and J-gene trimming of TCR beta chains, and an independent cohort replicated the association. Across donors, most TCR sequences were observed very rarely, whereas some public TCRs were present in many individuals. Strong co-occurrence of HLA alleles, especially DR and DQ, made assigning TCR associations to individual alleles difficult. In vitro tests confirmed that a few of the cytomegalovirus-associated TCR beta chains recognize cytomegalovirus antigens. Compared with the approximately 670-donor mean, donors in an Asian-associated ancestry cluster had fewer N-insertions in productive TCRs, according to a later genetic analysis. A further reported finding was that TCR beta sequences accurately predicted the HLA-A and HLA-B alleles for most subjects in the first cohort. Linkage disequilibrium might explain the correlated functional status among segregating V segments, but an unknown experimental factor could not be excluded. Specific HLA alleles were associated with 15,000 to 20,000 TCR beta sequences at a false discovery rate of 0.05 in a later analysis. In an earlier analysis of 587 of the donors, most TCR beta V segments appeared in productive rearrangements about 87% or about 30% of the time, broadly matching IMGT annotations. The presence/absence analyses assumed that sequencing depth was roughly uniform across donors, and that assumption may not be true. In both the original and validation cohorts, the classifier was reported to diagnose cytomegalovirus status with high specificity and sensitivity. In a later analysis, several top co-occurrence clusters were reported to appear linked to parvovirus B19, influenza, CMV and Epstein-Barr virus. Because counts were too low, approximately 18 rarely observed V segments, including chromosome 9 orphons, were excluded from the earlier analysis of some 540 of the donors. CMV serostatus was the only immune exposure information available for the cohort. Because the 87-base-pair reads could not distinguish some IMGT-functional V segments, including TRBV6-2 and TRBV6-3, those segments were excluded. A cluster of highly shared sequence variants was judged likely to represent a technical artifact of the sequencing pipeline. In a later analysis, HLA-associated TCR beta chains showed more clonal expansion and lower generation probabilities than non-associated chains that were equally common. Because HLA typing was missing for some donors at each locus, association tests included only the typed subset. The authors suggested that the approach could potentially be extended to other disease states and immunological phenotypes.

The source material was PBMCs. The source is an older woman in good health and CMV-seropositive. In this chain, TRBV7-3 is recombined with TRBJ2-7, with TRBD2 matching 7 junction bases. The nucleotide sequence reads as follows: TGTGCCAGCAGCTTCCAAGCGGGGCTTAACTACGAGCAGTACTTC. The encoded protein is CASSFQAGLNYEQYF.